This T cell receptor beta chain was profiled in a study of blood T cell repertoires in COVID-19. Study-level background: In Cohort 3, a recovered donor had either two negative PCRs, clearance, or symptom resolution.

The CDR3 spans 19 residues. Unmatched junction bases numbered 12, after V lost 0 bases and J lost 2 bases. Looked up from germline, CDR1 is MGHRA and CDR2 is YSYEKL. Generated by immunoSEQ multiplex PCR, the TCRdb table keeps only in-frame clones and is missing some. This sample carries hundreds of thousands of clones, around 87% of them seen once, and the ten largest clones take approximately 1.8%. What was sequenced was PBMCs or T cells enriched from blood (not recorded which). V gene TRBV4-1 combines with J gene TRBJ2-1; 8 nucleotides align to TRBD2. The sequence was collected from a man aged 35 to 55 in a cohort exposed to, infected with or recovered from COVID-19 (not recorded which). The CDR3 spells CASSQEGAGVSPPYNEQFF. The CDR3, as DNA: TGCGCCAGCAGCCAAGAGGGAGCGGGAGTCTCTCCGCCCTACAATGAGCAGTTCTTC.